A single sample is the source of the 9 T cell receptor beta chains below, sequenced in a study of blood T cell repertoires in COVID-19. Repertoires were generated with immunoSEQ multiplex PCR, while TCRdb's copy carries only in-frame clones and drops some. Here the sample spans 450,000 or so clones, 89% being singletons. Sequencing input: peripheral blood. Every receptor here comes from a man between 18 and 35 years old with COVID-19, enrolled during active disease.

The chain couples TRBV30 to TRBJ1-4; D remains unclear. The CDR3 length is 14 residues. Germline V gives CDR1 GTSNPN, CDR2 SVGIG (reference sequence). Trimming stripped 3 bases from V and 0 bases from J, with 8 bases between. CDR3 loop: CAWSPQATNEKLFF. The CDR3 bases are TGTGCCTGGAGCCCTCAGGCAACTAATGAAAAACTGTTTTTT.

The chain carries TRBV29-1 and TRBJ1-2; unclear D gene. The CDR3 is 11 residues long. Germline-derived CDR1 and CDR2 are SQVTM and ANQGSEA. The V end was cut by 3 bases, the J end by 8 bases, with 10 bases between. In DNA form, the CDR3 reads TGCAGCGTTGAGTTGAGCAGGGGCTACACCTTC. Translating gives CSVELSRGYTF.

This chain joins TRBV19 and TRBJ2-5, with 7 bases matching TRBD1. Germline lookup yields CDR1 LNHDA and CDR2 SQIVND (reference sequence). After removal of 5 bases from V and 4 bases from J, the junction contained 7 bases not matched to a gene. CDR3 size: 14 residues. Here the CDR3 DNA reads TGTGCCAGTAGTGTCTACAGGGGTGGAGAGACCCAGTACTTC. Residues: CASSVYRGGETQYF.

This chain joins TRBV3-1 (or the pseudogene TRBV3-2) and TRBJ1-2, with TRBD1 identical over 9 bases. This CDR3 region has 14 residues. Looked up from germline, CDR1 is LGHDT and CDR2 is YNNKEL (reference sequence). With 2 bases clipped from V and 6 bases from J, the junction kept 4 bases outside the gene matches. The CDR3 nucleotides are TGTGCCAGCAGCCAACGGGACAGGGCGGATGGCTACACCTTC. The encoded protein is CASSQRDRADGYTF.

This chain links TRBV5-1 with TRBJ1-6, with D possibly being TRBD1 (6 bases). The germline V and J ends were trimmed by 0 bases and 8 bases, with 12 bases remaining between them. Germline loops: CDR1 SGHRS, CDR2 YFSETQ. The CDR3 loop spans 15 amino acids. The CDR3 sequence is CASSLGLGGDSPLHF. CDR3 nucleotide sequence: TGCGCCAGCAGCTTGGGTTTAGGGGGAGATTCACCCCTCCACTTT.

The DNA of the CDR3 is TGTGCCAGCAAGGAATCGGAGTTGAAGACCCAGTACTTC. Encoded protein: CASKESELKTQYF. The V and J genes are TRBV2 and TRBJ2-5; D uncertain. The CDR3 totals 13 residues. V was trimmed by 7 bases and J by 6 bases, leaving 15 bases between them. Germline V gene sequence: CDR1 SNHLY, CDR2 FYNNEI.

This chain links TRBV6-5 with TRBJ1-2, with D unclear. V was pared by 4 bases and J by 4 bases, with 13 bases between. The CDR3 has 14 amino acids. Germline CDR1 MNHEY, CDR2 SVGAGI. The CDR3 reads CASSSNDKTYGYTF. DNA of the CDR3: TGTGCCAGCAGTTCCAACGACAAGACCTATGGCTACACCTTC.

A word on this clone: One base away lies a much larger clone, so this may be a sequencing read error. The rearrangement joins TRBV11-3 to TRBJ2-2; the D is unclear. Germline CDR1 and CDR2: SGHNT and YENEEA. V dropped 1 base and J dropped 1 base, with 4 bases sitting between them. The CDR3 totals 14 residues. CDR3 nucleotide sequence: TGTGCCAGCAGCTTAGTCGGGAACACCGGGGAGCTGTTTTTT. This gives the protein CASSLVGNTGELFF.

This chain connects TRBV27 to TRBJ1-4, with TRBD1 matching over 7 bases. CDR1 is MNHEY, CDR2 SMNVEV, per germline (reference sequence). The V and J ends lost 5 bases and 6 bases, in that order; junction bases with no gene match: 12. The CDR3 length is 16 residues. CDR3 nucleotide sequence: TGTGCCAGCAGTGCCCTCACAGGGGTGCAGGATGAAAAACTGTTTTTT. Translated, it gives CASSALTGVQDEKLFF.